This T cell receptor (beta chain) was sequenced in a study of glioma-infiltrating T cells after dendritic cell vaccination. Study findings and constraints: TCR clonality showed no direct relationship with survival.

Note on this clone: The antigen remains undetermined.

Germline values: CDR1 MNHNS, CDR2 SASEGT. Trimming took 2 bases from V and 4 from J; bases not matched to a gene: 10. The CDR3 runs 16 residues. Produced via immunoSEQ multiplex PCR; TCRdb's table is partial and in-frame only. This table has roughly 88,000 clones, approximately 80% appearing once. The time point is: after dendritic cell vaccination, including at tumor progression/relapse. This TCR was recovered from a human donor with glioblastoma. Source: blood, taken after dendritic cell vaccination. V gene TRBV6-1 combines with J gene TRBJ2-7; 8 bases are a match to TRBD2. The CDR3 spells CASSETSGGNPYEQYF. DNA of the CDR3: TGTGCCAGCAGTGAAACTAGCGGTGGAAACCCTTACGAGCAGTACTTC.